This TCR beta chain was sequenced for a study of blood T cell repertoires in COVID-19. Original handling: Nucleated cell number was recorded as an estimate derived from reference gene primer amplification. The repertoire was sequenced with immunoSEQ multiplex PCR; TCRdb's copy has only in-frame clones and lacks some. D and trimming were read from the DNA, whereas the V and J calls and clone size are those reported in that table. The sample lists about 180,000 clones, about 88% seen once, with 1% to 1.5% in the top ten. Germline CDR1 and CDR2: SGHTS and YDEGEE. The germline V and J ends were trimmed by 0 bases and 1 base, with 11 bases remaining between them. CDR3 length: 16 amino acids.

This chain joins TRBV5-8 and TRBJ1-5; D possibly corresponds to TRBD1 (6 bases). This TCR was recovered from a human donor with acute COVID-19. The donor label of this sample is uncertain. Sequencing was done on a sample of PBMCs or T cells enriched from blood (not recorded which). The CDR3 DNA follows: TGTGCCAGCAGCTTGGTAGGGGGTTGGAGCAATCAGCCCCAGCATTTT. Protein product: CASSLVGGWSNQPQHF.